This TCR beta chain stems from a study of identifying expanded T cells in peripheral blood. Sequenced by immunoSEQ multiplex PCR; TCRdb stores in-frame clones only, minus some. Of 70,000 to 95,000 clones in the sample, around 90% were seen once. Collection occurred without any documented infections or immune events in donors. Sequencing used blood. This receptor was identified in a person aged 18 to 70 in good health.

This chain's CDR3 is CAISDTGTDTQYF. Written as DNA, the CDR3 is TGTGCCATCAGTGACACCGGCACAGATACGCAGTATTTT. The chain is built from TRBV10-3 and TRBJ2-3; D ambiguous. The V and J ends lost 3 bases and 1 base respectively, with 5 bases between them. The CDR3 is made up of 13 amino acids. CDR1 and CDR2 (germline): ENHRY, SYGVKD.